This T cell receptor (beta chain) came from a study of PD-1 blockade in classical Hodgkin lymphoma. Findings and caveats of the study: Lower baseline TCR diversity was reported for newly diagnosed patients than for healthy donors.

Each of the patients experienced relapse following autologous stem cell transplantation, and their brentuximab vedotin exposure differed. Patients' outcomes at their best amounted to complete response, partial response or progressive disease. The assay was immunoSEQ multiplex PCR, and TCRdb's table has in-frame clones only and misses some. The sample consists of tens of thousands of clones, 65% to 85% of them appearing once. Germline V gene sequence: CDR1 GTSNPN, CDR2 SVGIG (reference sequence). This CDR3 spans 14 amino acids. The ends lost 4 bases at V and 1 base at J; junction bases unmatched: 2. Comments on this clone: The antigen is not known.

The sequence was obtained from a human donor with classical Hodgkin lymphoma. J is TRBJ2-2 and V is TRBV30; 8 positions agree with TRBD1. The input for sequencing was peripheral blood mononuclear cells (PBMCs), taken at baseline. The CDR3 sequence: CAWTGTGNTGELFF. In DNA form, the CDR3 reads TGTGCCTGGACCGGGACAGGGAACACCGGGGAGCTGTTTTTT.